This is a list of T cell receptor beta chains from one sample in a study of blood T cell repertoires in COVID-19. Generated by immunoSEQ multiplex PCR, the TCRdb table keeps only in-frame clones and is missing some. The table records about 300,000 clones, nearly 90% of them present only once. The source material was PBMCs or T cells enriched from blood (not recorded which). The receptor set was obtained from a woman aged 18-29 years with acute COVID-19. Both conserved end residues are part of each CDR3. A D gene is named only where the DNA matches it firmly. Size is stated for part of the rows, as once, few or many counts, or as a class when the clone is expanded.

v_call: TRBV28
clone_size: once
j_call: TRBJ2-7
d_call: .
cdr3_nt: TGTGCCAGCAGCACTTCCGGAGAGGCGGGCTACGAGCAGTACTTC
cdr3_aa: CASSTSGEAGYEQYF

v_call: TRBV27
clone_size: .
j_call: TRBJ2-3
d_call: TRBD2
cdr3_nt: TGTGCCAGCAGCTTAGAGCCGGGACTAGCGGGTTCCGTGCCCCCCCCAGATACGCAGTATTTT
cdr3_aa: CASSLEPGLAGSVPPPDTQYF

v_call: TRBV15
clone_size: .
j_call: TRBJ1-3
d_call: .
cdr3_nt: TGTGCCACCAGCGCCCCCCTCGAGGGCAACACCATATATTTT
cdr3_aa: CATSAPLEGNTIYF

v_call: TRBV27
clone_size: .
j_call: TRBJ1-2
d_call: TRBD1
cdr3_nt: TGTGCCAGCAGGAACAGGGGGATCAACTATGGCTACACCTTC
cdr3_aa: CASRNRGINYGYTF

v_call: TRBV5-1
clone_size: few
j_call: TRBJ2-1
d_call: TRBD2
cdr3_nt: TGCGCCAGCAGCTTGGGACTAGCGGGGTATGAGCAGTTCTTC
cdr3_aa: CASSLGLAGYEQFF

v_call: TRBV28
clone_size: .
j_call: TRBJ2-7
d_call: .
cdr3_nt: TGTGCCAGCAGTTTGGCAGGTCTTTTGTACTTC
cdr3_aa: CASSLAGLLYF

v_call: TRBV19
clone_size: .
j_call: TRBJ1-1
d_call: .
cdr3_nt: TGTGCCAGTAGCGGACACTCGAACACTGAAGCTTTCTTT
cdr3_aa: CASSGHSNTEAFF

v_call: TRBV2
clone_size: .
j_call: TRBJ1-3
d_call: TRBD1
cdr3_nt: TGTGCCAGACAACAGGGGGCTCTTGCTGGAAACACCATATATTTT
cdr3_aa: CARQQGALAGNTIYF

v_call: TRBV29-1
clone_size: .
j_call: TRBJ2-3
d_call: TRBD1
cdr3_nt: TGCAGCACCAGGACAGGGCAGGCAGATACGCAGTATTTT
cdr3_aa: CSTRTGQADTQYF

v_call: TRBV3-1/TRBV3-2
clone_size: .
j_call: TRBJ1-1
d_call: .
cdr3_nt: TGTGCCAGCAGCCAAGGTCCCCGGGGGGGCACTGAAGCTTTCTTT
cdr3_aa: CASSQGPRGGTEAFF

v_call: TRBV29-1
clone_size: .
j_call: TRBJ1-1
d_call: TRBD1
cdr3_nt: TGCACCGTCAGGGGGCTGAACACTGAAGCTTTCTTT
cdr3_aa: CTVRGLNTEAFF

v_call: TRBV19
clone_size: .
j_call: TRBJ1-2
d_call: TRBD1
cdr3_nt: TGTGCCATCAGGACTGTGGACAGGGTAACGAGGGGCAACTATGGCTACACCTTC
cdr3_aa: CAIRTVDRVTRGNYGYTF

v_call: TRBV27
clone_size: .
j_call: TRBJ1-2
d_call: TRBD1
cdr3_nt: TGTGCCACCTCTACGGACAGGGGCTATGGCTACACCTTC
cdr3_aa: CATSTDRGYGYTF

v_call: TRBV27
clone_size: once
j_call: TRBJ2-7
d_call: TRBD2
cdr3_nt: TGTGCCAGCAGTACAGCGGGAAGTTACGAGCAGTACTTC
cdr3_aa: CASSTAGSYEQYF

v_call: TRBV28
clone_size: once
j_call: TRBJ2-1
d_call: .
cdr3_nt: TGTGCCAGCAGTTTATCTCTAGAATCCTACAATGAGCAGTTCTTC
cdr3_aa: CASSLSLESYNEQFF

v_call: TRBV2
clone_size: .
j_call: TRBJ1-1
d_call: TRBD1
cdr3_nt: TGTGCCAGCTTTCTTGACAGGGCCACTGAAGCTTTCTTT
cdr3_aa: CASFLDRATEAFF

v_call: TRBV5-1
clone_size: .
j_call: TRBJ2-1
d_call: TRBD1
cdr3_nt: TGCGCCAGCAGTTCGGACAGGGAAGGTGAGCAGTTCTTC
cdr3_aa: CASSSDREGEQFF

v_call: TRBV5-1
clone_size: .
j_call: TRBJ2-2
d_call: .
cdr3_nt: TGCGCCAGCTCGGTCTACACCGGGGAGCTGTTTTTT
cdr3_aa: CASSVYTGELFF

v_call: TRBV7-3
clone_size: .
j_call: TRBJ2-2
d_call: TRBD2
cdr3_nt: TGTGCCAGCAGCCCCGGGACTAGCGGAAATAACACCGGGGAGCTGTTTTTT
cdr3_aa: CASSPGTSGNNTGELFF

v_call: TRBV5-1
clone_size: .
j_call: TRBJ2-2
d_call: TRBD1
cdr3_nt: TGCGCCAGCAGCCCCGGGACAGGGAACACCGGGGAGCTGTTTTTT
cdr3_aa: CASSPGTGNTGELFF

v_call: TRBV5-4
clone_size: few
j_call: TRBJ1-4
d_call: TRBD1
cdr3_nt: TGTGCCAGCAGCTGGGACAGGGGGCGTGAAAAACTGTTTTTT
cdr3_aa: CASSWDRGREKLFF

v_call: TRBV28
clone_size: once
j_call: TRBJ2-3
d_call: TRBD2
cdr3_nt: TGTGCCAGCACCCCTCTTGGGCCCTTCACTAGCGCCCGTACGCAGTATTTT
cdr3_aa: CASTPLGPFTSARTQYF

v_call: TRBV19
clone_size: .
j_call: TRBJ1-2
d_call: TRBD1
cdr3_nt: TGTGCCAGTAGTGACCTCGGGACAGGGTACTATGGCTACACCTTC
cdr3_aa: CASSDLGTGYYGYTF

v_call: TRBV28
clone_size: .
j_call: TRBJ1-1
d_call: TRBD1
cdr3_nt: TGTGCCAGCAGCCCGGGACAGTCGAACACTGAAGCTTTCTTT
cdr3_aa: CASSPGQSNTEAFF

v_call: TRBV10-2
clone_size: .
j_call: TRBJ2-1
d_call: TRBD1
cdr3_nt: TGCGCCAGCACCGAGATCGGACAGGCCCTGGGTGAGCAGTTCTTC
cdr3_aa: CASTEIGQALGEQFF

v_call: TRBV6-4
clone_size: .
j_call: TRBJ2-3
d_call: .
cdr3_nt: TGTGCCAGCAGTGACGAGGAAGTCATAGCAGATACGCAGTATTTT
cdr3_aa: CASSDEEVIADTQYF

v_call: TRBV11-3
clone_size: .
j_call: TRBJ1-1
d_call: .
cdr3_nt: TGTGCCAGCAGCCCGTTAGGCCTGGGAGGCACTGAAGCTTTCTTT
cdr3_aa: CASSPLGLGGTEAFF

v_call: TRBV7-9
clone_size: .
j_call: TRBJ2-1
d_call: TRBD2
cdr3_nt: TGTACCAGCAGCTCCCGGGGGGCTAGCGGGTCCACCAATGAGCAGTTCTTC
cdr3_aa: CTSSSRGASGSTNEQFF

v_call: TRBV5-1
clone_size: .
j_call: TRBJ1-1
d_call: TRBD1
cdr3_nt: TGCGCCAGCAGCTTGCGGGACAGGGGTGAAGCTTTCTTT
cdr3_aa: CASSLRDRGEAFF

v_call: TRBV19
clone_size: .
j_call: TRBJ2-2
d_call: TRBD1
cdr3_nt: TGTGCCAGTAGGACAGGGGGCCGGAGGGACACCGGGGAGCTGTTTTTT
cdr3_aa: CASRTGGRRDTGELFF

v_call: TRBV6-5
clone_size: .
j_call: TRBJ1-3
d_call: .
cdr3_nt: TGTGCCAGCAGTCCAACAACAGGGTCCGGAAACACCATATATTTT
cdr3_aa: CASSPTTGSGNTIYF

v_call: TRBV19
clone_size: .
j_call: TRBJ2-5
d_call: .
cdr3_nt: TGTGCCAGTAGTATAGTTTTGGGGGGAGCGGACCAAGAGACCCAGTACTTC
cdr3_aa: CASSIVLGGADQETQYF

v_call: TRBV19
clone_size: .
j_call: TRBJ1-5
d_call: TRBD1
cdr3_nt: TGTGCCAGTAGGCCAGACCACAGGGGAAAGCCCCAGCATTTT
cdr3_aa: CASRPDHRGKPQHF

v_call: TRBV7-9
clone_size: .
j_call: TRBJ2-7
d_call: .
cdr3_nt: TGTGCCAGCAGCTTAGGGGCTTTATACGAGCAGTACTTC
cdr3_aa: CASSLGALYEQYF

v_call: TRBV12-3/TRBV12-4
clone_size: .
j_call: TRBJ2-1
d_call: .
cdr3_nt: TGTGCCACCCGGGGTACCTACAATGAGCAGTTCTTC
cdr3_aa: CATRGTYNEQFF

v_call: TRBV5-1
clone_size: .
j_call: TRBJ1-2
d_call: TRBD1
cdr3_nt: TGCGCCAGCAGCTTGGAGCTCGGTGACAGGGTAAAAGCCTTC
cdr3_aa: CASSLELGDRVKAF

v_call: TRBV6-5
clone_size: .
j_call: TRBJ2-1
d_call: .
cdr3_nt: TGTGCCAGCAGTTGGCGGCTTAACCCAATGAAGCAGTTCTTC
cdr3_aa: CASSWRLNPMKQFF

v_call: TRBV28
clone_size: .
j_call: TRBJ1-2
d_call: .
cdr3_nt: TGTGCCAGCGACAACACTCCGGGAGGGAACAACTATGGCTACACCTTC
cdr3_aa: CASDNTPGGNNYGYTF

v_call: TRBV24-1
clone_size: .
j_call: TRBJ2-5
d_call: TRBD1
cdr3_nt: TGTGCCACCAGTGACCCTGACCTTGGGGCAGGGGGAAAAGAGACCCAGTACTTC
cdr3_aa: CATSDPDLGAGGKETQYF

v_call: TRBV11-1
clone_size: .
j_call: TRBJ2-3
d_call: .
cdr3_nt: TGTGCCAGCAGCTACCGAGGAGCGGGTTGGGATACGCAGTATTTT
cdr3_aa: CASSYRGAGWDTQYF

v_call: TRBV30
clone_size: .
j_call: TRBJ1-2
d_call: .
cdr3_nt: TGTGCCTGGACCCCCTCCTATGGCTACACCTTC
cdr3_aa: CAWTPSYGYTF

v_call: TRBV6-6
clone_size: .
j_call: TRBJ1-6
d_call: .
cdr3_nt: TGTGCCAGCAGCGGTTCTACTAAGAATTCACCCCTCCACTTT
cdr3_aa: CASSGSTKNSPLHF

v_call: TRBV3-1/TRBV3-2
clone_size: once
j_call: TRBJ2-1
d_call: .
cdr3_nt: TGTGCCAGCAGCCCTGGACTGGACCTCTCCTACAATGAGCAGTTCTTC
cdr3_aa: CASSPGLDLSYNEQFF

v_call: TRBV4-2
clone_size: .
j_call: TRBJ2-1
d_call: .
cdr3_nt: TGTGCCAGCAGCCAAGACGCTGTCCAAATACAATACAATGAGCAGTTCTTC
cdr3_aa: CASSQDAVQIQYNEQFF

v_call: TRBV18
clone_size: .
j_call: TRBJ2-7
d_call: TRBD1
cdr3_nt: TGTGCCAGCTCGCCCGGGACAGGGGGCACAGAGCAGTACTTC
cdr3_aa: CASSPGTGGTEQYF

v_call: TRBV5-1
clone_size: once
j_call: TRBJ1-1
d_call: .
cdr3_nt: TGCGCCAGCAGCAACGGACAGACAAACACTGAAGCTTTCTTT
cdr3_aa: CASSNGQTNTEAFF

v_call: TRBV7-9
clone_size: .
j_call: TRBJ1-1
d_call: TRBD1
cdr3_nt: TGTGCCAGCATTCCCGGACAGGACAGGGACACTGAAGCTTTCTTT
cdr3_aa: CASIPGQDRDTEAFF

v_call: TRBV7-9
clone_size: once
j_call: TRBJ1-6
d_call: .
cdr3_nt: TGTGCCAGCAGCTTAGGTCGGACAAGGTCTAATTCACCCCTCCACTTT
cdr3_aa: CASSLGRTRSNSPLHF

v_call: TRBV19
clone_size: .
j_call: TRBJ2-1
d_call: TRBD1
cdr3_nt: TGTGCCAGTAGTACCATACCTTCGACAGGGGCGCATGAGCAGTTCTTC
cdr3_aa: CASSTIPSTGAHEQFF

v_call: TRBV23-1
clone_size: few
j_call: TRBJ1-4
d_call: TRBD1
cdr3_nt: TGCGCCAGCAGCCGAAATCAAGGCTTTGACAGGGGGCTCCCTGCAACTAATGAAAAACTGTTTTTT
cdr3_aa: CASSRNQGFDRGLPATNEKLFF

v_call: TRBV5-4
clone_size: .
j_call: TRBJ1-4
d_call: .
cdr3_nt: TGTGCCAGCAGCTTCCAGGTGGGGGGGGAAAAACTGTTTTTT
cdr3_aa: CASSFQVGGEKLFF